This T cell receptor beta chain was identified in a study of early T cells in non-severe SARS-CoV-2 infection. In regard to this clonotype: Its antigen is not identified.

Study-level results: Private and CD4 specificities were missed by VDJdb matching, which favored anti-spike CD8 responses.

The V end was cut by 0 bases, the J end by 9 bases, with 17 bases between. The CDR3 extends over 15 amino acids. In germline, CDR1 is LGHDT, CDR2 YNNKEL (reference sequence). Individual cDNA molecules were tagged with unique molecular identifiers. MiXCR, run by TCRdb on the 5' RACE reads, gives a single entry per CDR3 protein. The sample has roughly 47,000 distinct CDR3 sequences; about 6.5% are singletons. V usage is TRBV3-1 and J usage is TRBJ1-1, with D possibly matching TRBD1 (5 bases). The sequenced sample was whole blood, obtained at baseline. The clonotype was recovered from an adult who was a healthcare worker with PCR-confirmed SARS-CoV-2 infection or an uninfected control (not recorded which). The CDR3 bases are TGTGCCAGCAGCCAAGACTACCGGGGGTCCTCGAAAGCTTTCTTT. It encodes CASSQDYRGSSKAFF.